The 3 T cell receptor beta chains given below trace back to one sample, sequenced in a study of vaccination effects on CD4 cells after COVID-19. The method was immunoSEQ multiplex PCR; TCRdb's version includes in-frame clones alone and lacks a portion of them. The sample includes 70,000 or so clones, roughly three quarters of them seen just once. At the end of approximately 10 days of culture, CD4+ T cells were isolated. These receptors have no known antigen. The starting material was CD4+ T cells from PBMCs cultured without peptide, obtained before COVID-19 vaccination. These receptors all stem from a human donor who received a COVID-19 vaccine.

This clone was picked up a small number of times. This chain connects TRBV5-8 to TRBJ2-2, with D unresolved. V dropped 5 bases and J dropped 2 bases, with 7 bases sitting between them. CDR3 length equals 13 residues. Germline CDR1 and CDR2: SGHTS and YDEGEE. The CDR3 sequence: CASRRSNTGELFF. CDR3 in DNA: TGTGCCAGCAGGAGGAGTAACACCGGGGAGCTGTTTTTT.

The chain combines TRBV15 with TRBJ1-2, with 9 bases that match TRBD1. V was pared by 2 bases and J by 5 bases, with 6 bases of the junction left unmatched. Looked up from germline, CDR1 is LNHNV and CDR2 is YYDKDF (reference sequence). The CDR3 is 15 amino acids. The CDR3 loop is CATSRTRQGDYGYTF. Here the CDR3 DNA reads TGTGCCACCAGCAGAACAAGACAGGGGGATTATGGCTACACCTTC.

V and J are TRBV15 and TRBJ2-1, with a weak D call TRBD1 (5 bases). The CDR3 runs 16 residues. The V end lost 0 bases, the J end lost 0 bases, and 9 bases lay between the germline ends. The germline gives CDR1 LNHNV, CDR2 YYDKDF (reference sequence). The CDR3 nucleotides read TGTGCCACCAGCAGAGATGGGGCCGGCTCCTACAATGAGCAGTTCTTC. Its translation is CATSRDGAGSYNEQFF.